What follows describes a single TCR beta chain. Original processing methods: Amplification of reference gene primers provided the estimated nucleated cell counts. Repertoires were generated with immunoSEQ multiplex PCR, while TCRdb's copy carries only in-frame clones and drops some. The DNA was the basis for D and trimming; V, J and clone size are from that table. The sample contains about 34,000 clones, around 77% of which appear only once. These data come from a study of blood T cell repertoires in COVID-19. The overall study: COVID-19 samples from acute and convalescent phases originated in the United States, Italy and Spain. From T cells, B-cell-depleted T cells, or PBMCs came the material, which was cDNA or gDNA.

This CDR3 is 16 amino acids long. Germline V CDR1 and CDR2: SNHLY, FYNNEI. After removal of 6 bases from V and 4 bases from J, the junction contained 11 bases not matched to a gene. The chain is built from TRBV2 and TRBJ2-5, with 10 bases fitting TRBD1. The sample taken for sequencing was peripheral blood. This sequence was found in a human donor in a cohort sampled during active COVID-19. This CDR3 is CASRRQGASSTETQYF. The CDR3 DNA reads TGTGCCAGCAGGAGACAGGGGGCATCCAGCACAGAGACCCAGTACTTC.